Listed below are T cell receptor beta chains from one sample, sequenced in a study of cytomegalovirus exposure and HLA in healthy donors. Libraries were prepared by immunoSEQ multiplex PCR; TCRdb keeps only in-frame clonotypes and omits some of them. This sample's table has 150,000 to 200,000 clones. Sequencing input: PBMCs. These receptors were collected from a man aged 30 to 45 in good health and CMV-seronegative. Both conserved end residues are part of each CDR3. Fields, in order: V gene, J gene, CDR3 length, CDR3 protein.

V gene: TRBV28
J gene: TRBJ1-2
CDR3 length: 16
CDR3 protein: CASSPPQGALGYGYTF

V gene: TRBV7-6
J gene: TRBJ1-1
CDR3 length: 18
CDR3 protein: CASSRRTGGLWVDTEAFF

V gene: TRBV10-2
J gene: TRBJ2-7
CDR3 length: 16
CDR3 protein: CASGLAGGIDSYEQYF

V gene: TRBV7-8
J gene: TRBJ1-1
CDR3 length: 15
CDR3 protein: CASSSFGGQGFEAFF

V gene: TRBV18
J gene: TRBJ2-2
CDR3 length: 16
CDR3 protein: CASSMTSGGRTGELFF

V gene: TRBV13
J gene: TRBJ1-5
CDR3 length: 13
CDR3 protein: CASSLGRRQPQHF

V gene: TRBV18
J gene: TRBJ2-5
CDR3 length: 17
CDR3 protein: CASSPWSSGRAGETQYF

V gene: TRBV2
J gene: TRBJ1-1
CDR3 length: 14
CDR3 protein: CASSEVTANTEAFF

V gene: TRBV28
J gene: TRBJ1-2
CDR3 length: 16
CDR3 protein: CASSLTSWAGAQGYTF

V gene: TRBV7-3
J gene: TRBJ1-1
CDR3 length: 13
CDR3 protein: CASSVTLYTEAFF

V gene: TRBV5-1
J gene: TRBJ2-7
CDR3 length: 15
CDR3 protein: CASNTEELGMGEQYF

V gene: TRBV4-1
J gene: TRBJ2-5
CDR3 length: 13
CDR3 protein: CASSQPPAEEQYF

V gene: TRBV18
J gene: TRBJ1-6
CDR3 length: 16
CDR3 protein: CASSPTMGGLGSPLHF

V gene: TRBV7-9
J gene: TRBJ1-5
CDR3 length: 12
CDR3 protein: CASSPAGGPQHF

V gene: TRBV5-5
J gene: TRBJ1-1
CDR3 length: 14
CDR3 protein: CASSLLTGNTEAFF

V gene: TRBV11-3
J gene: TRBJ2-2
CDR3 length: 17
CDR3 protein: CASSLGSGGPNTGELFF

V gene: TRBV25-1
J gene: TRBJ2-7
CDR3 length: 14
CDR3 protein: CASRKGLAGGEQYF

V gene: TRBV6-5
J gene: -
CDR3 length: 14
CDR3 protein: CASSSGREPYEQYF

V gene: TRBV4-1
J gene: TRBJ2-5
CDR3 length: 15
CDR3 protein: CASSHSGGGGETQYF

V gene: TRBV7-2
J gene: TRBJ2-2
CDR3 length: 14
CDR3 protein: CASSMSQNTGELFF

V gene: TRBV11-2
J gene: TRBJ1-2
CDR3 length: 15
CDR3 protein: CASSQGGSSGDGYTF

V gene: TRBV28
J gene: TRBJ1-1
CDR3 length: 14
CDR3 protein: CASSLRTGLTEAFF

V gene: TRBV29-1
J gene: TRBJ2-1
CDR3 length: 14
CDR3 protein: CSVEHTQGANEQFF

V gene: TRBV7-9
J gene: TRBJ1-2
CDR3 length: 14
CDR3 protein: CASSFSLVGDGYTF

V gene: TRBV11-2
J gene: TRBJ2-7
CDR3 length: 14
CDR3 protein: CASSLFGSSYEQYF

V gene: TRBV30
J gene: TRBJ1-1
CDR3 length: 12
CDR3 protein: CAWSAGDTEAFF

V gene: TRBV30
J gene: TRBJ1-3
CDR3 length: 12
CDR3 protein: CACEENGNTIYF

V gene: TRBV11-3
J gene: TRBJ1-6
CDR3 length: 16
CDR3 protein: CASSSQGWSYNSPLHF

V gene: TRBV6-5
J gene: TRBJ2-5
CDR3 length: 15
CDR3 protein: CASSYGQGKGETQYF

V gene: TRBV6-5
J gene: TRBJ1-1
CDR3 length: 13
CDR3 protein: CANPRDSKNKAFF

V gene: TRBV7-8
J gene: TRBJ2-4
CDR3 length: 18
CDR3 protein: CASSLSWLAGGPRHIQYF

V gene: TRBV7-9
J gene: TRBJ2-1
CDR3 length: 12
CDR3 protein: CASSPPVREQFF

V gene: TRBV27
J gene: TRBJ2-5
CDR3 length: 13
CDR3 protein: CASSLSGVKTQYF

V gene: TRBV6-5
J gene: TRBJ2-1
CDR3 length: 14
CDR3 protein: CASSYYQGFDEQFF

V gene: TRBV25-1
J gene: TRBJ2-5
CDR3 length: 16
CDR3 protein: CASSDPRGLEQETQYF

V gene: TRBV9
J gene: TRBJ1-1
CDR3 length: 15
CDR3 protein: CASSVDRWGNTEAFF

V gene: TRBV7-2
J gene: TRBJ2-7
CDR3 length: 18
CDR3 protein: CASSSRTSGGPLSYEQYF

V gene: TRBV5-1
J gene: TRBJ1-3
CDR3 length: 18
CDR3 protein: CASSLAVRGRQSGNTIYF

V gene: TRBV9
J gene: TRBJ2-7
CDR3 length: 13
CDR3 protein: CASSTRLGYEQYF

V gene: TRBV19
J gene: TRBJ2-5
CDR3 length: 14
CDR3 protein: CASSIQGSIETQYF

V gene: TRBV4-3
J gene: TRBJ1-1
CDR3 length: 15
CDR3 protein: CASSQEFHRNTEAFF

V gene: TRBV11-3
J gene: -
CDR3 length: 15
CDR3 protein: CASSLSGGGAYEQYF

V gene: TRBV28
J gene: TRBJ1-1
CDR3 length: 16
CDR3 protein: CASSPSEGQGNTEAFF

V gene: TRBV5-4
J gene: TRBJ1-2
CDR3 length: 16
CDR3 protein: CASSIALQGSNYGYTF

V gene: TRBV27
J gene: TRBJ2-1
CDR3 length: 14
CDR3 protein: CASSWDRGYNEQFF

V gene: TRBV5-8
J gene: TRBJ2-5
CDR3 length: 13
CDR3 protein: CASSYYFQETQYF

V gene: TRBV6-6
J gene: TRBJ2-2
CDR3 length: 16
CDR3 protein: CASSYSGGANTGELFF

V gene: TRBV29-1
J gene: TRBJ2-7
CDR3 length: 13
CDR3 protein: CSVALAGVYEQYF

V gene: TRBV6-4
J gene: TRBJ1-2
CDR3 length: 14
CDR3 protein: CASSDLDRIYGYTF

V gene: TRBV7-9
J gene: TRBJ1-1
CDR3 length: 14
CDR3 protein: CASSPLPPYTEAFF

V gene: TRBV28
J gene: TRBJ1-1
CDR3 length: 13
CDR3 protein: CASSLGSNTEAFF

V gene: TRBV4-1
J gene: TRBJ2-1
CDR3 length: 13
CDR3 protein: CASSQEPSDEQFF

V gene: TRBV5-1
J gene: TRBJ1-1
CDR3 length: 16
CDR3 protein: CASSLVAGLMNTEAFF

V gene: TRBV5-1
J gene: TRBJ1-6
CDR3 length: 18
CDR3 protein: CASSLWKQSPEYNSPLHF

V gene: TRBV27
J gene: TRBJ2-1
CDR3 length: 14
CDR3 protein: CASSFRDSYNEQFF